Listed here are 4 T cell receptor beta chains from one sample, sequenced in a study of cytomegalovirus exposure and HLA in healthy donors. The study ran its PCR with 60 Vbeta and 13 Jbeta primers. The repertoire was sequenced with immunoSEQ multiplex PCR; TCRdb's copy has only in-frame clones and lacks some. The table has some 170,000 clones, around 76% seen once. Source material: PBMCs. These receptors originate from a woman aged 40 to 55 in good health and CMV-seronegative.

The gene calls are TRBV28 and TRBJ2-5, with TRBD1 matching over 10 bases. V lost 6 bases, J lost 2 bases, and 9 bases stayed unmatched. Per the germline V gene, CDR1 is MDHEN and CDR2 is SYDVKM. This CDR3 has 16 residues. CDR3 in amino acids: CASSLLGQGNQETQYF. The DNA for the CDR3 is TGTGCCAGCAGCCTTTTGGGACAGGGGAATCAAGAGACCCAGTACTTC.

This clone appeared once. The rearrangement joins TRBV7-6 to TRBJ2-1, with TRBD2 identical over 10 bases. CDR3 length: 14 residues. The V gene end was trimmed by 4 bases and the J gene end by 6 bases; junction bases not matched to a gene: 3. Germline assignment: CDR1 SGHVS and CDR2 FNYEAQ. The DNA of the CDR3 is TGTGCCAGCAGCTCTAGCGGGAGTTTCAATGAGCAGTTCTTC. It translates to CASSSSGSFNEQFF.

This clone was counted a single time. The gene calls are TRBV6-1 and TRBJ2-3; 8 bases fit TRBD1. Per germline, CDR1 MNHNS and CDR2 SASEGT. V shed 4 bases and J 2 bases; nucleotides not matched to a gene: 5. This CDR3 is 15 amino acids long. The CDR3 nucleotides read TGTGCCAGCAGTGGAAACAGGGGGGCCACAGATACGCAGTATTTT. This sequence encodes CASSGNRGATDTQYF.

The chain couples TRBV7-8 to TRBJ2-7; perhaps TRBD2 as D (5 bases). CDR3 size: 15 residues. Trimming removed 5 bases from V and 6 bases from J, with 20 bases in between. In germline, CDR1 is SGHVS, CDR2 FQNEAQ. The CDR3 here is CASSPVGGKLGEQYF. The CDR3 bases are TGTGCCAGCAGCCCGGTCGGCGGCAAACTAGGCGAGCAGTACTTC.